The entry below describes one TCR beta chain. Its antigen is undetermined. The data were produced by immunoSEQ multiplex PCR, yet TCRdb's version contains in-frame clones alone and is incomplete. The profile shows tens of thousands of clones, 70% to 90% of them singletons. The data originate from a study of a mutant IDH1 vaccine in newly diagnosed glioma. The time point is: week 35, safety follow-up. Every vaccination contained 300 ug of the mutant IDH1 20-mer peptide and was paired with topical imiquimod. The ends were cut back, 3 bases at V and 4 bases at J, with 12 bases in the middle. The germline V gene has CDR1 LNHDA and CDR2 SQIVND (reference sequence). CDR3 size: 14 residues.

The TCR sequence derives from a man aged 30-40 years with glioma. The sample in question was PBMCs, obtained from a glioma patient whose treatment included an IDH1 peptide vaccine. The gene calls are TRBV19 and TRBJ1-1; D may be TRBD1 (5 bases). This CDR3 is CASSMVSGTTEAFF. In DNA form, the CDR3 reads TGTGCCAGTAGTATGGTGTCAGGGACCACTGAAGCTTTCTTT.